The rows below give T cell receptor beta chains drawn from one sample of a study of blood T cells in healthy people across ages. TCRdb itself ran the 5' RACE reads through MiXCR, one entry per CDR3 protein. This sample has about 680,000 distinct CDR3 sequences; roughly 49% occur once, and the top ten carry 25% to 35%. The specimen was blood. These TCRs come from a woman aged 60-70 years in good health. CDR3s include the opening cysteine and the closing phenylalanine or tryptophan. Each record gives: clone size, V gene, D gene, J gene, CDR3 DNA, CDR3 protein. D genes are given only for firm matches. Size values are once, few and many counts, or a class for expanded clones, and some rows have none.

clone size: NA
V gene: TRBV18
D gene: NA
J gene: TRBJ2-3
CDR3 DNA: TGTGCCAGCTCACCACAAAACACAGATACGCAGTATTTT
CDR3 protein: CASSPQNTDTQYF

clone size: NA
V gene: TRBV5-1
D gene: NA
J gene: TRBJ2-7
CDR3 DNA: TGCGCCAGCAGCCCGGAACGGGGCTACGAGCAGTACTTC
CDR3 protein: CASSPERGYEQYF

clone size: once
V gene: TRBV5-1
D gene: TRBD2
J gene: TRBJ2-2
CDR3 DNA: TGCGCCAGCAGCTTGGAGATAGCGGGTGCCAACACCGGGGAGCTGTTTTTT
CDR3 protein: CASSLEIAGANTGELFF

clone size: NA
V gene: TRBV6-2/TRBV6-3
D gene: NA
J gene: TRBJ2-5
CDR3 DNA: TGTGCCAGCAGCTTTAGGGCAGAGACCCAGTACTTC
CDR3 protein: CASSFRAETQYF

clone size: few
V gene: TRBV28
D gene: TRBD1
J gene: TRBJ1-4
CDR3 DNA: TGTGCCACTCGAACAGGGGCGGATGAAAAACTGTTTTTT
CDR3 protein: CATRTGADEKLFF

clone size: NA
V gene: TRBV7-3
D gene: NA
J gene: TRBJ1-1
CDR3 DNA: TGTGCCAGCAGCTTGGGGGTCCACACTGAAGCTTTCTTT
CDR3 protein: CASSLGVHTEAFF

clone size: few
V gene: TRBV27
D gene: NA
J gene: TRBJ2-7
CDR3 DNA: TGTGCCAGCAGTTTACTCAGCTCCTACTACGAGCAGTACTTC
CDR3 protein: CASSLLSSYYEQYF

clone size: NA
V gene: TRBV9
D gene: NA
J gene: TRBJ2-7
CDR3 DNA: TGTGCCAGCAGCGTAGCGCAAAACTACGAGCAGTACTTC
CDR3 protein: CASSVAQNYEQYF

clone size: NA
V gene: TRBV6-1
D gene: TRBD1
J gene: TRBJ2-5
CDR3 DNA: TGTGCCAGCAGTGAAGCTGACTCGACAGGGTGGGAAAAAGAGACCCAGTACTTC
CDR3 protein: CASSEADSTGWEKETQYF

clone size: once
V gene: TRBV20-1
D gene: TRBD1
J gene: TRBJ2-7
CDR3 DNA: TGCAGTGCTAGCGAGGGGACAGGGCTCAACGAGCAGTACTTC
CDR3 protein: CSASEGTGLNEQYF

clone size: NA
V gene: TRBV14
D gene: NA
J gene: TRBJ2-3
CDR3 DNA: TGTGCCAGCAGCCAAGTAAACGAAGCCGCAGATACGCAGTATTTT
CDR3 protein: CASSQVNEAADTQYF

clone size: few
V gene: TRBV20-1
D gene: NA
J gene: TRBJ2-7
CDR3 DNA: TGCAGTGCTGTCGACAGCTCAGGACTTACCTACGAGCAGTACTTC
CDR3 protein: CSAVDSSGLTYEQYF

clone size: NA
V gene: TRBV30
D gene: TRBD1
J gene: TRBJ1-1
CDR3 DNA: TGTGCCTGGAGCGGGGACAGGGAAGCTTTCTTT
CDR3 protein: CAWSGDREAFF

clone size: NA
V gene: TRBV15
D gene: TRBD1
J gene: TRBJ2-5
CDR3 DNA: TGTGCCACCAGCAGACTGGGACAGGACAGTCGGGAGACCCAGTACTTC
CDR3 protein: CATSRLGQDSRETQYF

clone size: few
V gene: TRBV20-1
D gene: NA
J gene: TRBJ1-1
CDR3 DNA: TGCAGTGCTCCAGGGGTAATAGAAGCTTTCTTT
CDR3 protein: CSAPGVIEAFF

clone size: NA
V gene: TRBV5-1
D gene: NA
J gene: TRBJ2-7
CDR3 DNA: TGCGCCAGCAGCTTGGGGACAGGTCTCCGGGACTCAAGAGACTACGAGCAGTACTTC
CDR3 protein: CASSLGTGLRDSRDYEQYF

clone size: few
V gene: TRBV4-1
D gene: NA
J gene: TRBJ1-1
CDR3 DNA: TGCGCCAGCAGCCAAGAACCCGGGCTGGCTACGAACACTGAAGCTTTCTTT
CDR3 protein: CASSQEPGLATNTEAFF

clone size: few
V gene: TRBV3-1
D gene: TRBD2
J gene: TRBJ2-1
CDR3 DNA: TGTGCCAGCAGCCACCGGACTAGCGGGAGAATGAATGAGCAGTTCTTC
CDR3 protein: CASSHRTSGRMNEQFF

clone size: NA
V gene: TRBV7-9
D gene: NA
J gene: TRBJ2-5
CDR3 DNA: TGTGCCAGCAGCTTCTGGCGGCCCGAAGAGACCCAGTACTTC
CDR3 protein: CASSFWRPEETQYF

clone size: NA
V gene: TRBV12-3/TRBV12-4
D gene: TRBD2
J gene: TRBJ2-3
CDR3 DNA: TGTGCCAGCAGTCCACTCAATGGGAGGGGAACGCAGTATTTT
CDR3 protein: CASSPLNGRGTQYF

clone size: few
V gene: TRBV20-1
D gene: TRBD2
J gene: TRBJ2-7
CDR3 DNA: TGCAGTGCTAGAGATCCCAATAGCGGGAGCCACGAGCAGTACTTC
CDR3 protein: CSARDPNSGSHEQYF

clone size: NA
V gene: TRBV7-2
D gene: NA
J gene: TRBJ1-5
CDR3 DNA: TGTGCCAGCAGCTTGTCCCGGGACGGGGATCAGCCCCAGCATTTT
CDR3 protein: CASSLSRDGDQPQHF

clone size: NA
V gene: TRBV12-3/TRBV12-4
D gene: NA
J gene: TRBJ2-7
CDR3 DNA: TGTGCCAGCAGTCCACCGGGGCGCATAGGATTCGGTGAGCAGTACTTC
CDR3 protein: CASSPPGRIGFGEQYF

clone size: few
V gene: TRBV15
D gene: TRBD2
J gene: TRBJ2-1
CDR3 DNA: TGTGCCACCAGCAGAGTAGGTAGCGGGAGTGGGTCCTACAATGAGCAGTTCTTC
CDR3 protein: CATSRVGSGSGSYNEQFF

clone size: NA
V gene: TRBV29-1
D gene: NA
J gene: TRBJ1-1
CDR3 DNA: TGCAGCGTTGAGGAGGGAGGAAACACTGAAGCTTTCTTT
CDR3 protein: CSVEEGGNTEAFF

clone size: NA
V gene: TRBV4-2
D gene: NA
J gene: TRBJ1-1
CDR3 DNA: TGTGCCAGCAGCCAAGTGTCAGGGGAGAAGGACACTGAAGCTTTCTTT
CDR3 protein: CASSQVSGEKDTEAFF

clone size: NA
V gene: TRBV7-7
D gene: TRBD1
J gene: TRBJ2-5
CDR3 DNA: TGTGCCAGCAGCTCGGGACAGCCAAACCAAGAGACCCAGTACTTC
CDR3 protein: CASSSGQPNQETQYF

clone size: NA
V gene: TRBV7-2
D gene: NA
J gene: TRBJ1-5
CDR3 DNA: TGTGCCAGCAGCTTCTCGGGGCTACTGAATCAGCCCCAGCATTTT
CDR3 protein: CASSFSGLLNQPQHF

clone size: NA
V gene: TRBV7-3
D gene: NA
J gene: TRBJ2-1
CDR3 DNA: TGTGCCAGCAGCTTAGAGCCACCCAATGAGCAGTTCTTC
CDR3 protein: CASSLEPPNEQFF

clone size: NA
V gene: TRBV28
D gene: NA
J gene: TRBJ1-5
CDR3 DNA: TGTGCCAGCAGTTCCTCGGACGGAGGGGTAGGCAATCAGCCCCAGCATTTT
CDR3 protein: CASSSSDGGVGNQPQHF

clone size: NA
V gene: TRBV9
D gene: TRBD1
J gene: TRBJ1-5
CDR3 DNA: TGTGCCAGCAGCGGAGGACAGGGGGCTTTTCAGCCCCAGCATTTT
CDR3 protein: CASSGGQGAFQPQHF

clone size: NA
V gene: TRBV29-1
D gene: TRBD1
J gene: TRBJ2-4
CDR3 DNA: TGCAGCGTTGAAGACACAACAGGGGAAGACATTCAGTACTTC
CDR3 protein: CSVEDTTGEDIQYF

clone size: NA
V gene: TRBV29-1
D gene: NA
J gene: TRBJ2-7
CDR3 DNA: TGCAGCGCACGGAGGGGCCGGGACTCAACCTACGAGCAGTACTTC
CDR3 protein: CSARRGRDSTYEQYF

clone size: NA
V gene: TRBV4-3
D gene: NA
J gene: TRBJ2-6
CDR3 DNA: TGCGCCAGCAGCCAAGTCACTCACCTTGACTCTGGGGCCAACGTCCTGACTTTC
CDR3 protein: CASSQVTHLDSGANVLTF

clone size: many
V gene: TRBV15
D gene: NA
J gene: TRBJ2-1
CDR3 DNA: TGTGCCACCAGCATATTGGCGGTGTGGGATGAGCAGTTCTTC
CDR3 protein: CATSILAVWDEQFF

clone size: many
V gene: TRBV20-1
D gene: TRBD2
J gene: TRBJ2-1
CDR3 DNA: TGCAGTGCTGGACTAGCGGGCTCCTACAATGAGCAGTTCTTC
CDR3 protein: CSAGLAGSYNEQFF

clone size: few
V gene: TRBV4-3
D gene: NA
J gene: TRBJ2-3
CDR3 DNA: TGCGCCAGCAGCCTGTCGCGGACTACAGATACGCAGTATTTT
CDR3 protein: CASSLSRTTDTQYF

clone size: few
V gene: TRBV12-3/TRBV12-4
D gene: NA
J gene: TRBJ1-1
CDR3 DNA: TGTGCCAGCAGTTTAGATCGGGGATACACTGAAGCTTTCTTT
CDR3 protein: CASSLDRGYTEAFF

clone size: many
V gene: TRBV27
D gene: NA
J gene: TRBJ1-2
CDR3 DNA: TGTGCCAGCAGTCCCACCGGGTTGCAGGGGAACTATGGCTACACCTTC
CDR3 protein: CASSPTGLQGNYGYTF

clone size: NA
V gene: TRBV6-4
D gene: NA
J gene: TRBJ2-5
CDR3 DNA: TGTGCCAGCAGTGAAAACCTCGAGGAGACCCAGTACTTC
CDR3 protein: CASSENLEETQYF

clone size: many
V gene: TRBV29-1
D gene: NA
J gene: TRBJ2-7
CDR3 DNA: TGCAGCGTTGATCTGAATTACGAGCAGTACTTC
CDR3 protein: CSVDLNYEQYF

clone size: NA
V gene: TRBV7-2
D gene: TRBD2
J gene: TRBJ2-3
CDR3 DNA: TGTGCCAGCAGCCCCGGAGGGCTAGCGGGAGGTACAGATACGCAGTATTTT
CDR3 protein: CASSPGGLAGGTDTQYF

clone size: NA
V gene: TRBV18
D gene: NA
J gene: TRBJ2-1
CDR3 DNA: TGTGCCAGCTCACCAGCTAGCGACTCCTACAATGAGCAGTTCTTC
CDR3 protein: CASSPASDSYNEQFF

clone size: NA
V gene: TRBV20-1
D gene: NA
J gene: TRBJ2-7
CDR3 DNA: TGCAGTGCCTTGGAGGGCTTTCGGGACGAGCAGTACTTC
CDR3 protein: CSALEGFRDEQYF